The entry below describes one TCR beta chain. There is no known antigen for this receptor. Base-call qualities are not available, and no considerably larger clone is one nucleotide away. This record belongs to a study of vaccination effects on CD4 cells after COVID-19 (dated by TCRdb to between 2021 and 2024). Context from the whole study: Two doses of either the BNT162b2 or the mRNA-1273 mRNA SARS-CoV-2 vaccine were administered to participants. The study compared SARS-CoV-2 spike-specific CD4+ TCR repertoires before and after mRNA vaccination in COVID-19 convalescent patients and infection-naive vaccine recipients. The Oncomine TCR Beta short-read assay on an Illumina iSeq 100 was used to sequence cultures from other donors in the study. The full study included some 10 COVID-19 convalescent patients and several SARS-CoV-2-naive healthy vaccine recipients.

Measured from the cysteine to the phenylalanine, the CDR3 is 12 residues long. Of all the DNA, just the CDR3 is kept, 36 bases in frame from base 1. Reading the germline V gene gives CDR1 SQVTM and CDR2 ANQGSEA. V was cut back by 3 bases and J by 1 base, leaving a gap of 6 bases between them. The ViraFEST assay stimulated PBMC with viral peptide pools and then used TCR sequencing to identify antigen-specific CD4+ T cell clonotypes by expansion. After more than 9 days of culture, CD4+ T cells were isolated with the EasySep CD4+ T cell isolation kit. Healthy vaccine recipients had no prior SARS-CoV-2 infection, confirmed by negative nucleocapsid antibodies before and after vaccination. About 1.8 million PBMC per well were cultured with 10 ug/ml peptides in IMDM containing roughly 5% human AB serum, about 10 IU/ml IL-2 and gentamicin. Half of the culture medium was replaced with fresh IL-2-containing medium on days 3 and 7. Unless noted otherwise, every peptide stimulation condition was cultured in triplicate wells. PBMC were separated from whole blood using Ficoll-Paque Plus gradient centrifugation and were then either cryopreserved at -140C or used fresh. The overlapping peptide pools covered the spike proteins of SARS-CoV-2 and of the common cold coronaviruses HCoV-NL63, HCoV-OC43 and HCoV-229E. The QIAamp micro DNA kit was used to extract genomic DNA from the cultured CD4+ T cells.

Library prep was done by the immunoSEQ multiplex PCR assay. DNA from the CD4+ T cells that had been cultured and isolated underwent TCR beta CDR3 sequencing. The study's processing was this. Non-productive TCR sequences were removed, reads were trimmed to the CDR3 region, and CDR3s of at least 7 amino acids were retained. The MANAFEST web app was used to identify antigen-specific clonotypes by comparing expansion in peptide wells with expansion in reference cultures. Positive clones required FDR<0.05 expansion versus reference and all other wells, odds ratio above 5, and frequency above 0.1% in two replicate wells. A clonotype was called cross-reactive if it was significantly expanded both in SARS-CoV-2 spike wells and in at least one common cold coronavirus spike condition. CDR3 similarity was assessed by Levenshtein distance with the stringdist R package, and unrooted trees were built with ape in R 3.6.1. This is the immuneACCESS table as TCRdb keeps it, with only in-frame sequences that have V and J called. A part of the clones is gone; compared with another copy, unresolved V genes explain less than half, and the rest is unexplained. V and J calls and clone size are copied from that table; D and trimming were computed from the DNA. For this sample the table gives fewer than 65,000 clones, of which less than 80% were detected only once. Roughly 4% of the sample comes from the top ten.

Study-wide conclusions, independent of this receptor: In healthy vaccine recipients, vaccine-induced clones were almost all SARS-CoV-2 mono-reactive, with only 1 of 255 being cross-reactive with common cold coronaviruses. At late post-vaccination timepoints, both infection-induced and vaccine-induced clones showed marked clonal contraction, consistent with waning T cell responses. The study was limited by a small number of convalescent patients, and early post-infection timepoints were lacking.

The rearrangement combines TRBV29-1 with TRBJ1-2; matching of 5 bases hints at TRBD1 as the D gene. This receptor was identified in a human donor who received a COVID-19 vaccine. Here the sequenced sample was CD4+ T cells from PBMCs cultured with HCoV-OC43 spike peptides, taken before COVID-19 vaccination. The meaning of the sample's cell subset or site label: HCoV-OC43 spike overlapping peptide pool stimulation. Here the CDR3 is given as CSVDRVNYGYTF. At the DNA level, the sequence is TGCAGCGTTGACAGGGTTAACTATGGCTACACCTTC.